The clone carrying this T cell receptor (beta chain) was detected a few times. What it recognizes is unknown. V was trimmed by 5 bases and J by 0 bases, leaving 15 bases between them. The CDR3 totals 16 residues. Germline lookup yields CDR1 SNHLY and CDR2 FYNNEI. Clones were read by immunoSEQ multiplex PCR, and TCRdb kept only the in-frame ones, dropping some. In the table there are about 6,900 clones, about 72% of which are singletons. This record belongs to a study of neoadjuvant nivolumab and ipilimumab in lung cancer. Overall study results and limits: TCR richness and clonality were higher in tumors than adjacent uninvolved lung. Only two of four nivolumab-treated tumors gained richness and clonality by surgery. Only a small number of samples underwent TCR sequencing. Pathologic regression was not significantly tied to TCR clonality.

This material consisted of tumor tissue, taken after neoadjuvant nivolumab, alone or with ipilimumab, at or shortly before surgery. This clonotype originated in an adult with non-small cell lung cancer. The chain is built from TRBV2 and TRBJ2-3, with TRBD1 as a possible D gene (6 bases). The CDR3 loop reads CASSLRTVLSTDTQYF. CDR3 in DNA: TGTGCCAGCAGTCTTCGGACAGTTTTAAGCACAGATACGCAGTATTTT.